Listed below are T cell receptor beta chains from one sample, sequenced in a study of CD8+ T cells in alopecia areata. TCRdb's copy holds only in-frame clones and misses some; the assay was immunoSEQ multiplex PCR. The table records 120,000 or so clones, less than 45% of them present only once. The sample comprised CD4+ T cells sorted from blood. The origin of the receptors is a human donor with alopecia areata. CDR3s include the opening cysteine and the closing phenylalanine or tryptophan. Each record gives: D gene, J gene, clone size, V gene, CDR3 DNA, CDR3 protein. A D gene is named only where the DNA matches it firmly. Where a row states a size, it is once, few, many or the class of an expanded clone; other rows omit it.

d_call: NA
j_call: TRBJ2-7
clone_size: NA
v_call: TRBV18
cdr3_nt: TGTGCCAGCTCCCGCGACGGTGCCTACGAGCAGTACTTC
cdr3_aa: CASSRDGAYEQYF

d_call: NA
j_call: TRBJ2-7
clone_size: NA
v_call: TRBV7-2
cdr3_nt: TGTGCCAGCAGCTTAGGGGAGCACTCCTACGAGCAGTACTTC
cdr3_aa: CASSLGEHSYEQYF

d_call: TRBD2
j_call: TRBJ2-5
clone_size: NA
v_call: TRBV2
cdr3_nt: TGTGCCAGCAGTGAGGGGACTAGCGGACAAGAGACCCAGTACTTC
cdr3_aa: CASSEGTSGQETQYF

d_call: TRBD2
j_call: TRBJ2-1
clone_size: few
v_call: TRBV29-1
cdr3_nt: TGCAGCGTTCCGGGACTAGCTTTGACCAATGAGCAGTTCTTC
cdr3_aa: CSVPGLALTNEQFF

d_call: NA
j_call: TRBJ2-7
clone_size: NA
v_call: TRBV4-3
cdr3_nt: TGCGCCAGCAGCCAAGAAGGACGCCGCCACGAGCAGTACTTC
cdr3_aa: CASSQEGRRHEQYF

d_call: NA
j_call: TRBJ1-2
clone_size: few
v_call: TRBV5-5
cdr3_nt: TGTGCCAGCAGCTGGGGGAGTACCGGAGACTATGGCTACACCTTC
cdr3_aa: CASSWGSTGDYGYTF

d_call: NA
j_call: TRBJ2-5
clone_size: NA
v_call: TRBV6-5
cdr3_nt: TGTGCCAGCAGTTACCGACACCTCGGGAAAGAGACCCAGTACTTC
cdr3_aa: CASSYRHLGKETQYF

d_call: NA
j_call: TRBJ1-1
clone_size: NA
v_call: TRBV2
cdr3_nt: TGTGCCAGCGGGGGGGGCACTGAAGCTTTCTTT
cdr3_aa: CASGGGTEAFF

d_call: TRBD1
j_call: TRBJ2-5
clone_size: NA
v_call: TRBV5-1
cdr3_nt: TGCGCCAGCAGCTGGGACAGCCAAGAGACCCAGTACTTC
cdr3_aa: CASSWDSQETQYF

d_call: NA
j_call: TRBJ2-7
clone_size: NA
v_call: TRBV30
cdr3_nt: TGTGCCTGGAGGGGGGTCTCCTACGAGCAGTACTTC
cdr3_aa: CAWRGVSYEQYF

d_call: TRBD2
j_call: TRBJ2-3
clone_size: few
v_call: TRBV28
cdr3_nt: TGTGCCAGCGGTACTAGCGGGAGAACAGATACGCAGTATTTT
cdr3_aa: CASGTSGRTDTQYF

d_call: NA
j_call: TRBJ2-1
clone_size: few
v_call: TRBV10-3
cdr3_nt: TGTGCCATCAGACGGACTGGTTCCCACAATGAGCAGTTCTTC
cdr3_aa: CAIRRTGSHNEQFF

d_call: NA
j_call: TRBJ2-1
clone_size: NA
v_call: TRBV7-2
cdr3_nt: TGTGCCAGCAGCTCGAAGGACTTAAGGAATGAGCAGTTCTTC
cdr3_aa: CASSSKDLRNEQFF

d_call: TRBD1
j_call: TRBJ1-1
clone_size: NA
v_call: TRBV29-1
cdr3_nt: TGCAGCGTTGAGGGACAGCAGAACACTGAAGCTTTCTTT
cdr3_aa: CSVEGQQNTEAFF

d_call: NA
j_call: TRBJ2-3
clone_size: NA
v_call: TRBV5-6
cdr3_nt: TGTGCCAGCAGGATCCGGGGTACTAGCACAGATACGCAGTATTTT
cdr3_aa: CASRIRGTSTDTQYF

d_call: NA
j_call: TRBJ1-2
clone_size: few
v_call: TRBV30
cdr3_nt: TGTGCCTGGCTTAGAGATTTATATGGCTACACCTTC
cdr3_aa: CAWLRDLYGYTF

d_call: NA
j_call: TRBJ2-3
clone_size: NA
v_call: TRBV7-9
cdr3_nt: TGTGCCAGCAGCTTCGGTCAGGGATCCACAGATACGCAGTATTTT
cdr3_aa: CASSFGQGSTDTQYF

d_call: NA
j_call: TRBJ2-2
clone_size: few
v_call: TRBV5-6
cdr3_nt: TGTGCCAGCAGCACAGACACCGGGGAGCTGTTTTTT
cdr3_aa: CASSTDTGELFF

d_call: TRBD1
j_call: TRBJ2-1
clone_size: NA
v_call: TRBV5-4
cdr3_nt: TGTGCCAGCAGCTGGGGACAGGGGACAGACAATGAGCAGTTCTTC
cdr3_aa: CASSWGQGTDNEQFF

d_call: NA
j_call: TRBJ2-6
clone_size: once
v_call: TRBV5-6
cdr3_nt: TGTGCCAGCAGGGGGTACGGGGCCAACGTCCTGACTTTC
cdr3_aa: CASRGYGANVLTF

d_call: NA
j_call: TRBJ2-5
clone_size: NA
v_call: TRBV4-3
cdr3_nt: TGCGCCAGCAGCCAAGAAGGGGAGACCCAGTACTTC
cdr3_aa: CASSQEGETQYF

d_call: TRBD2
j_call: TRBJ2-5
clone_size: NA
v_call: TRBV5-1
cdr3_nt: TGCGCCAGCAGCTTGGGACTAGCGGGGGACCGGTACCAAGAGACCCAGTACTTC
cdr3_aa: CASSLGLAGDRYQETQYF

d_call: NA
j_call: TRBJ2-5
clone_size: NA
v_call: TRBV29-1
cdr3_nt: TGCAGCGTTAGAAAACCGGGACAATTGGTAGAGACCCAGTACTTC
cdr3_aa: CSVRKPGQLVETQYF

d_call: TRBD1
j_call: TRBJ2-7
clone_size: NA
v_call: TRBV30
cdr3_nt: TGTGCCTCCTCGGGACAGGGAGGTGTCTACGAGCAGTACTTC
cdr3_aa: CASSGQGGVYEQYF

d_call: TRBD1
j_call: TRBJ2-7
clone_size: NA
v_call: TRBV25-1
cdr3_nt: TGTGCCAGCAGTGAATGGACAGGGTCCTACGAGCAGTACTTC
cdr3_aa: CASSEWTGSYEQYF

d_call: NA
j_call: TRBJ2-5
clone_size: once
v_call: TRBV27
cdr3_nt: TGTGCCAGCCGAAAGGGTAACCAAGAGACCCAGTACTTC
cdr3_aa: CASRKGNQETQYF

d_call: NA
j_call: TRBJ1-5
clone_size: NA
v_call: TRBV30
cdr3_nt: TGTGCCTGGAGGTGGACACAGGGTTTTAGCAATCAGCCCCAGCATTTT
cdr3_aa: CAWRWTQGFSNQPQHF

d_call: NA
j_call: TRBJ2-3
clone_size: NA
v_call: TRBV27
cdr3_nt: TGTGCCAGCAGTTTGAACAGGGGAGGCGATACGCAGTATTTT
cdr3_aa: CASSLNRGGDTQYF

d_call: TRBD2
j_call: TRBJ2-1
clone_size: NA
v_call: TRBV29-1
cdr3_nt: TGCAGCGTTGCCGGGACTAATTACAATGAGCAGTTCTTC
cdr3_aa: CSVAGTNYNEQFF

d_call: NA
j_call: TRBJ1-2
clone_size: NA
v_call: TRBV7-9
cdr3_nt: TGTGCCAGCAGCTGGGTAGCTAACTATGGCTACACCTTC
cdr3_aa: CASSWVANYGYTF

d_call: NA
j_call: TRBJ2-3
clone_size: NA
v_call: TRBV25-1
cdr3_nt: TGTGCCAGCAGTAGAGGGGGCACAGATACGCAGTATTTT
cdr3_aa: CASSRGGTDTQYF

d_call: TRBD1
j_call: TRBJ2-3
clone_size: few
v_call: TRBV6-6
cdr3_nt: TGTGCCAGCAGGAACCGACAGGGTTACACAGATACGCAGTATTTT
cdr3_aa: CASRNRQGYTDTQYF

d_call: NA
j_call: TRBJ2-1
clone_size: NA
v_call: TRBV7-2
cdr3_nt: TGTGCCAGCAGCTTCGACACGGGGGAGCAGTTCTTC
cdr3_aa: CASSFDTGEQFF

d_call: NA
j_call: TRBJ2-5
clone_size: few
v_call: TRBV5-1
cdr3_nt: TGCGCCAGCAGCTTGGACCACCAAGAGACCCAGTACTTC
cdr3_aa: CASSLDHQETQYF

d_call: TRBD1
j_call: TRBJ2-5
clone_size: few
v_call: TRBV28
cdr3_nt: TGTGCCAGCTCACGAAGGGGGCTTTTGATAGAGACCCAGTACTTC
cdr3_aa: CASSRRGLLIETQYF

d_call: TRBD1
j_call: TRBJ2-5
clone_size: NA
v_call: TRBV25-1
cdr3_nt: TGTGCCAGCAGACCGACAGGGGAGAGCTCGACCCAGTACTTC
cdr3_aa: CASRPTGESSTQYF

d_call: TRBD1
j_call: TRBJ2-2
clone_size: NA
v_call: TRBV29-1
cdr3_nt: TGCAGCGTTGGGGACAGGGTGGACACCGGGGAGCTGTTTTTT
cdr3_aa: CSVGDRVDTGELFF

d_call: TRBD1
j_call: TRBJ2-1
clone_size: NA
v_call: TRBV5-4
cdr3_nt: TGTGCCAGCAGCTTCACCGGGACAGGGTACAATGAGCAGTTCTTC
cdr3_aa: CASSFTGTGYNEQFF

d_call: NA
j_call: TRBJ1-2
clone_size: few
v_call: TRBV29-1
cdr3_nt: TGCAGCGTTGGGAAGGAGGCCGACCATGGCTACACCTTC
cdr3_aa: CSVGKEADHGYTF

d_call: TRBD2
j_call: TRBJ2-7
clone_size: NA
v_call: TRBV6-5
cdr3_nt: TGTGCCAGCAGTTACTCGTTAGCGGGAGGCTACGAGCAGTACTTC
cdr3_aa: CASSYSLAGGYEQYF

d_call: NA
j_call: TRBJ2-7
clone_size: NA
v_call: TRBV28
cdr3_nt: TGTGCCAGCAGTTTAGGGATGGACGGGGAGCAGTACTTC
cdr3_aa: CASSLGMDGEQYF

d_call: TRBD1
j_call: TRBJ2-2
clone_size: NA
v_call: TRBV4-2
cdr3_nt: TGTGCCAGCAGCCGGTACGACAGGGCGGGGAACACCGGGGAGCTGTTTTTT
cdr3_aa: CASSRYDRAGNTGELFF

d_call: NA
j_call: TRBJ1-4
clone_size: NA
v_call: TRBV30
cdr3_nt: TGTGCCTGGAGTCAAGCGGGGGGAAGCGAAAAACTGTTTTTT
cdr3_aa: CAWSQAGGSEKLFF